This T cell receptor beta chain was identified during a study of T cell responses to AZD1222 COVID-19 vaccine. The overall study: Pooled together were second doses at about 4 or about 12 weeks.

Study findings and constraints: Of spike-specific TCRs, nearly half reportedly target regions left unmutated in variants. White British donors predominated, females outnumbered males, and clonal diversity was possibly underestimated.

Using immunoSEQ multiplex PCR, the repertoire was profiled, and TCRdb retains in-frame clones only, with some absent. The sample lists some 190,000 clones; around 91% were seen once. The germline CDR1 and CDR2 sequences are MNHEY and SVGAGI. This CDR3 contains 14 residues. Trimming removed 6 bases from V and 3 bases from J, with 14 bases in between. On this clone itself: Its specificity is unknown.

This rearrangement joins TRBV6-5 to TRBJ1-1; weak D call: TRBD1 (5 bases). This material consisted of peripheral blood, taken on day 0 of AZD1222 vaccination. This TCR was recovered from an adult in good health. The CDR3 sequence: CASSLGGGYTEAFF. In DNA, the CDR3 is TGTGCCAGCAGCCTCGGGGGGGGTTACACTGAAGCTTTCTTT.